The sequence of this T cell receptor beta chain was determined in a study of blood T cell repertoires in COVID-19. Overall study context: The analysed material was cDNA or gDNA that came from T cells, B-cell-depleted T cells, or PBMCs.

This CDR3 is 16 amino acids long. V lost 3 bases to trimming and J lost 2 bases; unmatched junction nucleotides: 5. CDR1 and CDR2 from the germline V gene are MNHEY and SMNVEV (reference sequence). Original handling: By means of reference gene primer amplification, nucleated cell counts were estimated. Clones were sequenced by immunoSEQ multiplex PCR, and TCRdb holds only the in-frame ones, with some missing. V, J and clone size are those of that table, while D and trimming were read from the DNA. The table shows tens of thousands of clones, with more than 80% occurring only once. The receptor was derived from a woman of 80 years or more with active or convalescent COVID-19. The chain combines TRBV27 with TRBJ1-5, with 9 bases that match TRBD1. Sequencing used peripheral blood. CDR3 DNA: TGTGCCAGCAGTTTGTACCGGGACAGGGGCAATCAGCCCCAGCATTTT. Amino acids: CASSLYRDRGNQPQHF.